This passage covers 24 T cell receptor beta chains from one sample sequenced in a study of blood T cell repertoires in COVID-19. Sequenced by immunoSEQ multiplex PCR; TCRdb stores in-frame clones only, minus some. Among about 130,000 clones listed, around 82% were seen once. Sequenced sample: peripheral blood. These receptors originate from a man younger than 45 with COVID-19, enrolled during active disease.

This rearrangement joins TRBV19 to TRBJ1-6; D is perhaps TRBD1 (5 bases). This CDR3 spans 15 amino acids. V was shortened by 5 bases and J by 8 bases, with 16 bases between the two germline ends. CDR1 and CDR2 from the germline V gene are LNHDA and SQIVND (reference sequence). The CDR3 protein is CASSPGLLRDSPLHF. Here the CDR3 DNA reads TGTGCCAGTAGTCCGGGCCTCCTCAGGGATTCACCCCTCCACTTT.

Only a few counts were recorded for this clone. This chain links TRBV6-6 with TRBJ1-1; the D gene is possibly TRBD1 (5 bases). Germline CDR1 reads MNHNY; CDR2 reads SVGAGI (reference sequence). The CDR3 runs to 13 residues. Trimming took 6 bases from V and 1 from J, leaving 9 bases between them. The CDR3 is CASRSQENTEAFF. The CDR3 coding sequence is TGTGCCAGCAGGTCACAGGAGAACACTGAAGCTTTCTTT.

The rearrangement joins TRBV12-3 or TRBV12-4 to TRBJ1-1; tentatively, D is TRBD1 (6 bases). The CDR3 is 12 amino acids. Trimming took 5 bases from V and 5 from J, leaving 9 bases between them. This chain's CDR3 is CASSQQGTEAFF. The CDR3 DNA reads as TGTGCCAGCAGTCAACAGGGTACTGAAGCTTTCTTT.

The CDR3 is CASSIVQGNSPLHF. The CDR3 DNA reads TGTGCCAGTAGTATAGTACAGGGGAACTCACCCCTCCACTTT. The genes are TRBV19 and TRBJ1-6; 7 nucleotides align to TRBD1. Trimming cost V 1 base and J 10 bases; bases outside gene matches: 4. Germline CDR1 is LNHDA and CDR2 is SQIVND (reference sequence). CDR3 length equals 14 residues.

The V and J genes are TRBV5-6 and TRBJ2-7; D remains unclear. V was pared by 0 bases and J by 3 bases, with 4 bases between. CDR3 length: 12 amino acids. Germline V gives CDR1 SGHDT, CDR2 YYEEEE. The CDR3 DNA reads TGTGCCAGCAGCTTGGTAGTCTACGAGCAGTACTTC. The encoded protein is CASSLVVYEQYF.

The J gene is TRBJ1-2, the V gene TRBV7-9; 7 bases are shared with TRBD1. Germline lookup yields CDR1 SEHNR and CDR2 FQNEAQ (reference sequence). The J segment lost 3 bases and the V segment lost 4 bases, leaving 14 bases of the junction unmatched. The CDR3 has 17 amino acids. CDR3 bases: TGTGCCAGCAGCTACGCCGACCTACGGACAGGAGACTATGGCTACACCTTC. As protein: CASSYADLRTGDYGYTF.

Here the CDR3 reads CASSVQGAGEAFF. In DNA form, the CDR3 reads TGTGCCAGCAGTGTTCAGGGGGCCGGTGAAGCTTTCTTT. The genes are TRBV2 and TRBJ1-1; 8 bases map to TRBD1. Germline CDR1 is SNHLY and CDR2 is FYNNEI. The CDR3 has 13 residues. J lost 7 bases, V lost 4 bases, and 5 bases had no gene match.

The V and J genes are TRBV6-1 and TRBJ1-2; TRBD1 matches at 11 bases. The ends lost 1 base at V and 3 bases at J; junction bases unmatched: 1. Germline V gene sequence: CDR1 MNHNS, CDR2 SASEGT. The CDR3 extends over 15 amino acids. The CDR3 sequence is CASSEGTGGHYGYTF. In nucleotides, the CDR3 is TGTGCCAGCAGTGAAGGGACAGGGGGCCACTATGGCTACACCTTC.

The chain links TRBV7-9 to TRBJ2-5; 14 nucleotides match TRBD2. The germline CDR1 and CDR2 sequences are SEHNR and FQNEAQ (reference sequence). The CDR3 runs 15 residues. The ends lost 5 bases at V and 1 base at J; junction bases unmatched: 0. The CDR3 DNA reads TGTGCCAGCAGCGGACTAGCGGGGGGCCAAGAGACCCAGTACTTC. It yields the protein CASSGLAGGQETQYF.

The chain links TRBV5-1 to TRBJ1-4, with a weak D call TRBD1 (5 bases). With 4 bases removed from V and 1 base from J, the gap between germline ends came to 20 bases. CDR3 size: 18 residues. Germline V gene lookup returns CDR1 SGHRS and CDR2 YFSETQ. The CDR3 loop is CASSPALGGKLTNEKLFF. The CDR3 DNA sequence: TGCGCCAGCAGCCCCGCCTTGGGGGGGAAACTAACTAATGAAAAACTGTTTTTT.

V and J are TRBV28 and TRBJ2-1; D ambiguous. The germline V and J ends were trimmed by 7 bases and 3 bases, with 4 bases remaining between them. Germline V lookup: CDR1 MDHEN, CDR2 SYDVKM. The CDR3 has 11 residues. CDR3 nucleotide sequence: TGTGCCAGCAATAACTACAATGAGCAGTTCTTC. This sequence encodes CASNNYNEQFF.

This clone occurred a few times. CDR3 in DNA: TGTGCCAGCAGTCCCCTTTCTGGAAACACCATATATTTT. This gives the protein CASSPLSGNTIYF. This sequence joins TRBV12-3 or TRBV12-4 and TRBJ1-3; D gene ambiguous. Trimming stripped 5 bases from V and 1 base from J, with 6 bases between. This CDR3 is 13 amino acids long.

The CDR3 nucleotides are TGTGCCAGTAGTATCGTCGGACAGGGGGACTATGGCTACACCTTC. It encodes CASSIVGQGDYGYTF. This rearrangement joins TRBV19 to TRBJ1-2, with 10 positions matching TRBD1. Trimming cost V 3 bases and J 3 bases; bases outside gene matches: 4. CDR1 is LNHDA and CDR2 is SQIVND in the germline V gene (reference sequence). The CDR3 has 15 residues.

This chain connects TRBV7-2 to TRBJ2-1; weak D call: TRBD2 (7 bases). The CDR3 length is 16 residues. Looked up from germline, CDR1 is SGHTA and CDR2 is FQGNSA. V lost 3 bases to trimming and J lost 4 bases, with 16 bases between them. CDR3 sequence (DNA): TGTGCCAGCAGCTTTCGCGGCGGGGGCCCTTACAATGAGCAGTTCTTC. This encodes CASSFRGGGPYNEQFF.

About this clone: This same CDR3 is encoded by further DNA sequences in the sample. The chain joins TRBV30 to TRBJ2-3; D may be TRBD2 (5 bases). Trimming took 0 bases from V and 3 from J, leaving 7 bases between them. The CDR3 has 13 amino acids. Germline CDR1 and CDR2: GTSNPN and SVGIG (reference sequence). The CDR3 bases are TGTGCCTGGAGTGTGGGCGGGACAGATACGCAGTATTTT. Translation gives CAWSVGGTDTQYF.

The J gene is TRBJ2-7, the V gene TRBV6-6; weak D call: TRBD2 (6 bases). Germline lookup yields CDR1 MNHNY and CDR2 SVGAGI (reference sequence). V lost 5 bases and J 0 bases, leaving 8 bases between the germline ends. The CDR3 sequence is 13 residues long. The CDR3 protein is CASSPGLSYEQYF. The CDR3 nucleotides are TGTGCCAGCAGTCCGGGACTCTCCTACGAGCAGTACTTC.

This clone was recorded once. This sequence joins TRBV5-1 and TRBJ2-3; perhaps TRBD2 as D (6 bases). The CDR3 totals 12 residues. V was shortened by 0 bases and J by 9 bases, with 8 bases between the two germline ends. Germline V gene sequence: CDR1 SGHRS, CDR2 YFSETQ. The CDR3 loop reads CASSLAGGTQYF. CDR3 nucleotides: TGCGCCAGCAGCTTGGCCGGGGGAACGCAGTATTTT.

The chain carries TRBV4-2 and TRBJ1-2; 9 nucleotides match TRBD1. V shed 0 bases, J shed 4 bases, and the junction held 3 bases outside the gene matches. The CDR3 is 15 residues long. In germline, CDR1 is LGHNA, CDR2 YNFKEQ. The CDR3: CASSQDLTGGYGYTF. The CDR3 bases are TGTGCCAGCAGCCAAGATCTGACAGGGGGCTATGGCTACACCTTC.

The chain has TRBV6-5 and TRBJ2-7, with TRBD1 matching 9 bases. Trimming at V came to 4 bases and at J to 5 bases, leaving 6 bases not matched to a gene. CDR1 is MNHEY, CDR2 SVGAGI, per germline. This CDR3 has 14 residues. The CDR3, as DNA: TGTGCCAGCAGTTCCGGGACAGGGCGGAACGAGCAGTACTTC. Amino acid sequence: CASSSGTGRNEQYF.

The chain joins TRBV20-1 to TRBJ1-5; the D is unclear. The CDR3 has 14 amino acids. Between the trimmed V and J ends, which lost 3 bases and 2 bases, there was a span of 11 bases. Germline V gives CDR1 DFQATT, CDR2 SNEGSKA (reference sequence). The CDR3 sequence: CSASYGSGNQPQHF. For the CDR3, the DNA is TGCAGTGCTAGTTATGGCTCCGGCAATCAGCCCCAGCATTTT.

J is TRBJ2-5 and V is TRBV15, with unresolved D. In germline, CDR1 is LNHNV, CDR2 YYDKDF (reference sequence). The CDR3 covers 15 residues. The V and J ends lost 1 base and 2 bases respectively, with 11 bases between them. In nucleotides, the CDR3 is TGTGCCACCAGCAGAGGTGGCAGTTTACAAGAGACCCAGTACTTC. Residues: CATSRGGSLQETQYF. The complete variable domain, with remaining parts taken from reference TRBV15 and TRBJ2-5, reads DAMVIQNPRYQVTQFGKPVTLSCSQTLNHNVMYWYQQKSSQAPKLLFHYYDKDFNNEADTPDNFQSRRPNTSFCFLDIRSPGLGDTAMYLCATSRGGSLQETQYFGPGTRLLVL.

This clone was seen more than once but under ten times. The chain joins TRBV6-1 to TRBJ1-5; no reliable D call. V was shortened by 2 bases and J by 0 bases, with 17 bases between the two germline ends. This CDR3 spans 18 amino acids. Germline CDR1 and CDR2: MNHNS and SASEGT. This chain's CDR3 is CASSERGTAIYSNQPQHF. In nucleotides, the CDR3 is TGTGCCAGCAGTGAAAGAGGAACGGCGATATATAGCAATCAGCCCCAGCATTTT.

The V and J genes are TRBV5-1 and TRBJ2-1, with D possibly TRBD1 on 5 matching bases. Germline V CDR1 and CDR2: SGHRS, YFSETQ. Trimming cost V 0 bases and J 6 bases, with 10 bases left between them. The CDR3 spans 14 residues. The CDR3 DNA reads as TGCGCCAGCAGCTTGGGCAGGGCGTTCAATGAGCAGTTCTTC. Residues: CASSLGRAFNEQFF. The full variable domain, completed using reference TRBV5-1 and TRBJ2-1, is KAGVTQTPRYLIKTRGQQVTLSCSPISGHRSVSWYQQTPGQGLQFLFEYFSETQRNKGNFPGRFSGRQFSNSRSEMNVSTLELGDSALYLCASSLGRAFNEQFFGPGTRLTVL.

The chain combines TRBV19 with TRBJ2-1, with 8 positions matching TRBD2. The CDR3 loop spans 18 amino acids. The V segment lost 2 bases and the J segment 7 bases; nucleotides outside the gene matches: 16. Germline lookup yields CDR1 LNHDA and CDR2 SQIVND (reference sequence). The CDR3 protein is CASSIFQSGRGPLNEQFF. As DNA, the CDR3 is TGTGCCAGTAGTATATTTCAGAGCGGGAGAGGGCCTTTAAATGAGCAGTTCTTC.